These T cell receptor beta chains were read from a single sample in a study of blood T cells in healthy people across ages. MiXCR, run by TCRdb on the 5' RACE reads, gives a single entry per CDR3 protein. In the table there are approximately 800,000 distinct CDR3 sequences, about 37% of which are singletons. The source material was blood. The source of these receptors is a man aged 18 to 30 in good health. The CDR3 runs from the conserved cysteine through the conserved F or W. The order of the fields is J gene, V gene, clone size, D gene, CDR3 protein, CDR3 DNA. A D gene is named only where the DNA matches it firmly. Where a row states a size, it is once, few, many or the class of an expanded clone; other rows omit it.

TRBJ2-3 TRBV2 few TRBD1 CASSVSPRGTDTQYF TGTGCCAGCAGTGTTTCCCCCAGGGGGACAGATACGCAGTATTTT
TRBJ1-1 TRBV9 - - CASSARTNTEAFF TGTGCCAGCAGCGCTAGGACGAACACTGAAGCTTTCTTT
TRBJ2-7 TRBV29-1 - - CSVDGRGGGEQYF TGCAGCGTTGACGGCAGGGGCGGAGGCGAGCAGTACTTC
TRBJ2-1 TRBV6-6 few TRBD2 CASSSNELASRGNEQFF TGTGCCAGCAGTTCTAACGAACTAGCGAGCCGAGGGAATGAGCAGTTCTTC
TRBJ2-1 TRBV18 few - CASSPSGHGIRGEQFF TGTGCCAGCTCACCGTCCGGACACGGGATACGGGGTGAGCAGTTCTTC
TRBJ2-3 TRBV9 - TRBD1 CASSINRGIHTQYF TGTGCCAGCAGCATCAACAGGGGGATACATACGCAGTATTTT
TRBJ1-5 TRBV28 - - CASRDNQPQHF TGTGCCAGCAGGGATAATCAGCCCCAGCATTTT
TRBJ2-1 TRBV7-9 few - CASSFLVEQFF TGTGCCAGCAGCTTTCTCGTTGAGCAGTTCTTC
TRBJ2-3 TRBV12-3/TRBV12-4 few TRBD2 CASTPGKRGGDTQYF TGTGCCAGCACCCCTGGGAAGCGGGGGGGAGATACGCAGTATTTT
TRBJ2-2 TRBV27 - - CASSFTWSSPNTGELFF TGTGCCAGCAGTTTCACTTGGTCATCACCGAACACCGGGGAGCTGTTTTTT
TRBJ1-2 TRBV12-3/TRBV12-4 many TRBD1 CASSLGQQNRYGYTF TGTGCCAGCAGTTTGGGACAGCAAAACCGCTATGGCTACACCTTC
TRBJ2-7 TRBV20-1 few - CSASERLGGHNEQYF TGCAGTGCTAGTGAACGGCTCGGCGGGCACAATGAGCAGTACTTC
TRBJ1-1 TRBV28 few - CASREGTEAFF TGTGCCAGCAGGGAGGGCACTGAAGCTTTCTTT
TRBJ2-7 TRBV5-5 few - CASSFGGNYEQYF TGTGCCAGCAGCTTCGGTGGCAACTACGAGCAGTACTTC
TRBJ2-2 TRBV14 few - CASSQLGEWTGELFF TGTGCCAGCAGCCAATTGGGGGAATGGACCGGGGAGCTGTTTTTT
TRBJ2-7 TRBV4-2 few - CASSQDAGSFNEQYF TGTGCCAGCAGCCAAGATGCGGGGAGTTTCAATGAGCAGTACTTC
TRBJ2-7 TRBV20-1 - - CSAISVGRGRFEQYF TGCAGTGCTATTTCAGTGGGCAGGGGACGGTTCGAGCAGTACTTC
TRBJ1-1 TRBV12-3/TRBV12-4 few - CASSPDSSTIRDTEAFF TGTGCCAGCAGTCCGGACAGCTCGACGATAAGGGACACTGAAGCTTTCTTT
TRBJ1-6 TRBV4-1 few - CAGSQDGSNSPLHF TGCGCCGGCAGCCAAGACGGGTCCAATTCACCCCTCCACTTT